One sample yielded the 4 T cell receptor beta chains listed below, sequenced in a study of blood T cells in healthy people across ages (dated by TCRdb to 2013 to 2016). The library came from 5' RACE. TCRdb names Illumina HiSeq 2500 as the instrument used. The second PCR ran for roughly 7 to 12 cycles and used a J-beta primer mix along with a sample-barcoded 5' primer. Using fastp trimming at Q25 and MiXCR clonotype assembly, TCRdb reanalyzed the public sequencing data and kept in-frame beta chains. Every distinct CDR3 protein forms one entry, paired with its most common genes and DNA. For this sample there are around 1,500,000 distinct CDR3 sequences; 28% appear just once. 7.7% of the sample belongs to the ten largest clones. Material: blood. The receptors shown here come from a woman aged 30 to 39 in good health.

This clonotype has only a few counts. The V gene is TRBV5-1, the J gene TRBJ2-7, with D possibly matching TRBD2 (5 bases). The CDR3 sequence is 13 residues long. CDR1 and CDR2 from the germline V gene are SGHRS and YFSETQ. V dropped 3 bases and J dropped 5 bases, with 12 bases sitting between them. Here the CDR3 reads CASSSPSRDEQYF. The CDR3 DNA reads TGCGCCAGCAGCTCCCCTTCGAGGGACGAGCAGTACTTC.

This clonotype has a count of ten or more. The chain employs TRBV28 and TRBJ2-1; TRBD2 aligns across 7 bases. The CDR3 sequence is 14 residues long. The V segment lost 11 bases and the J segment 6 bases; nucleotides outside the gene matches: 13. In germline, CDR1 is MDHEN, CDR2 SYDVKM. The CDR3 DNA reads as TGTGCCGGGGGTAGCGGGTCTGCTGGCAATGAGCAGTTCTTC. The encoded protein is CAGGSGSAGNEQFF.

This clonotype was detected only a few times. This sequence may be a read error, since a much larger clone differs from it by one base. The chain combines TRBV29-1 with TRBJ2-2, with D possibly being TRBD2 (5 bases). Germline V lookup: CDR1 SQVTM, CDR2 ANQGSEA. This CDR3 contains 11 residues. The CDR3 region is CSVGNTGERFF. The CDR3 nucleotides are TGCAGCGTTGGAAACACCGGGGAGCGGTTTTTT.

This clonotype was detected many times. The CDR3 protein is CASSPTGLYGYTF. The DNA of the CDR3 is TGTGCCAGCAGCCCTACGGGGCTCTATGGCTACACCTTC. The chain joins TRBV28 to TRBJ1-2; D perhaps matches TRBD1 (5 bases). This CDR3 has 13 residues. Germline values: CDR1 MDHEN, CDR2 SYDVKM. Trimming took off 6 bases at V and 4 bases at J, with 12 bases between the two ends.